A single sample gave rise to the 22 T cell receptor beta chains below, sequenced in a study of blood T cell repertoires in COVID-19. This table comes from immunoSEQ multiplex PCR, and its TCRdb copy is limited to in-frame clones, with some not included. The sample has about 380,000 clones, about 87% seen once; the top ten hold approximately 1.2%. The sequencing sample was made of PBMCs or T cells enriched from blood (not recorded which). These receptors originate from a man aged 25-45 years who had recovered from COVID-19.

This clone has just one count. V and J are TRBV5-1 and TRBJ1-4, with D perhaps TRBD1 (6 bases). The CDR3 has 15 amino acids. Per germline, CDR1 SGHRS and CDR2 YFSETQ. V lost 9 bases, J lost 0 bases, and 15 bases lay in between. This CDR3 is CANNSGQSTNEKLFF. The CDR3 nucleotides read TGCGCCAACAACTCAGGACAGTCAACTAATGAAAAACTGTTTTTT.

This clone was seen a single time. V gene TRBV5-1 combines with J gene TRBJ2-1, with TRBD2 matching 13 bases. The germline gives CDR1 SGHRS, CDR2 YFSETQ. Germline trimming cut 6 bases from V and 9 bases from J; bases unmatched to any gene: 9. This CDR3 has 15 amino acids. The CDR3 loop is CASNPTSGGAVEQFF. CDR3 nucleotide sequence: TGCGCCAGCAATCCAACTAGCGGGGGGGCCGTTGAGCAGTTCTTC. Full variable domain (outside the CDR3, taken from reference TRBV5-1 and TRBJ2-1): KAGVTQTPRYLIKTRGQQVTLSCSPISGHRSVSWYQQTPGQGLQFLFEYFSETQRNKGNFPGRFSGRQFSNSRSEMNVSTLELGDSALYLCASNPTSGGAVEQFFGPGTRLTVL.

V usage is TRBV14 and J usage is TRBJ2-2; possibly TRBD1 for D (5 bases). The ends were cut back, 1 base at V and 4 bases at J, with 10 bases in the middle. The CDR3 spans 15 residues. Germline V gene lookup returns CDR1 SGHDN and CDR2 FVKESK. Here the CDR3 DNA reads TGTGCCAGCAGCCAAGTCCAGGGCGGCACCGGGGAGCTGTTTTTT. This encodes CASSQVQGGTGELFF. Filled out from reference TRBV14 and TRBJ2-2, the complete variable domain reads EAGVTQFPSHSVIEKGQTVTLRCDPISGHDNLYWYRRVMGKEIKFLLHFVKESKQDESGMPNNRFLAERTGGTYSTLKVQPAELEDSGVYFCASSQVQGGTGELFFGEGSRLTVL.

The chain employs TRBV3-1 (or the pseudogene TRBV3-2) and TRBJ2-3; unclear D gene. V lost 1 base, J lost 2 bases, and 7 bases lay in between. There are 14 residues in the CDR3. Germline CDR1 and CDR2: LGHDT and YNNKEL (reference sequence). In nucleotides, the CDR3 is TGTGCCAGCAGCCAAGGCCACAACACAGATACGCAGTATTTT. Protein sequence: CASSQGHNTDTQYF.

The chain carries TRBV5-8 and TRBJ1-5; 8 bases align to TRBD1. V shed 5 bases and J 7 bases; nucleotides not matched to a gene: 5. CDR1 SGHTS and CDR2 YDEGEE come from the germline V gene. The CDR3 has 13 amino acids. CDR3: CASSLTGEQPQHF. Here the CDR3 DNA reads TGTGCCAGCAGTTTGACAGGGGAACAGCCCCAGCATTTT.

The chain couples TRBV7-9 to TRBJ1-2, with D uncertain. Germline CDR1 SEHNR, CDR2 FQNEAQ (reference sequence). Trimming left V 7 bases short and J 6 bases short, with 27 bases between. The CDR3 is 17 amino acids. In nucleotides, the CDR3 is TGTGCCAGCAATCGTTTGAGTGGGGAGAGAGTGGGCGATGGCTACACCTTC. It codes for CASNRLSGERVGDGYTF.

This clone was detected a few times. V gene TRBV27 combines with J gene TRBJ1-1, with 9 positions matching TRBD1. Germline loops: CDR1 MNHEY, CDR2 SMNVEV (reference sequence). The CDR3 runs to 13 residues. J was trimmed by 9 bases and V by 4 bases; bases with no gene match: 6. The DNA of the CDR3 is TGTGCCAGCAGTTGGGGACAGGGTTTTCAAGCTTTCTTT. Its protein is CASSWGQGFQAFF.

The chain carries TRBV7-8 and TRBJ2-5, with 8 bases matching TRBD1. The J segment lost 2 bases and the V segment lost 5 bases, leaving 7 bases of the junction unmatched. Germline CDR1 and CDR2: SGHVS and FQNEAQ. The CDR3 spans 15 residues. The DNA of the CDR3 is TGTGCCAGCAGCCTTCTTCGGGACAGGCAAGAGACCCAGTACTTC. Translation: CASSLLRDRQETQYF. The variable domain in full, with the rest retrieved from reference TRBV7-8 and TRBJ2-5, is GAGVSQSPRYKVAKRGQDVALRCDPISGHVSLFWYQQALGQGPEFLTYFQNEAQLDKSGLPSDRFFAERPEGSVSTLKIQRTQQEDSAVYLCASSLLRDRQETQYFGPGTRLLVL.

The chain uses TRBV27 and TRBJ1-1, with D maybe TRBD1 (5 bases). V lost 6 bases and J lost 2, with 10 bases in between. There are 13 residues in the CDR3. Per the germline V gene, CDR1 is MNHEY and CDR2 is SMNVEV (reference sequence). CDR3 loop: CASSRDYNTEAFF. For the CDR3, the DNA is TGTGCCAGCAGCAGGGACTACAACACTGAAGCTTTCTTT.

The rearrangement joins TRBV16 to TRBJ1-2; 8 bases agree with TRBD1. Germline V CDR1 and CDR2: KGHSY, FQNENV. After removal of 6 bases from V and 5 bases from J, the junction contained 11 bases not matched to a gene. This CDR3 spans 15 amino acids. The CDR3 DNA follows: TGTGCCAGCAGACGGGGGACAGGCCTAAATTATGGCTACACCTTC. It is translated as CASRRGTGLNYGYTF.

The chain combines TRBV4-1 with TRBJ2-7, with 9 bases fitting TRBD2. Looked up from germline, CDR1 is MGHRA and CDR2 is YSYEKL. With 0 bases clipped from V and 1 base from J, the junction kept 4 bases outside the gene matches. There are 16 residues in the CDR3. Written as DNA, the CDR3 is TGCGCCAGCAGCCAAGATTGGAGCGGGAGGTCCTACGAGCAGTACTTC. Its protein is CASSQDWSGRSYEQYF.

This clone was counted once. This chain joins TRBV7-9 and TRBJ1-2; D ambiguous. The CDR3 has 14 residues. V was clipped by 4 bases and J by 0 bases, with 9 bases between them. The germline V gene has CDR1 SEHNR and CDR2 FQNEAQ (reference sequence). The CDR3: CASSSGSTNYGYTF. Here the CDR3 DNA reads TGTGCCAGCAGCTCCGGTTCAACTAACTATGGCTACACCTTC.

The chain has TRBV5-6 and TRBJ2-2; D might be TRBD2 (5 bases). Germline V CDR1 and CDR2: SGHDT, YYEEEE. The CDR3 covers 14 residues. V shed 2 bases and J shed 4 bases, with 9 bases lying between them. The CDR3 sequence is CASSFRTGTGELFF. In nucleotides, the CDR3 is TGTGCCAGCAGCTTTAGGACTGGCACCGGGGAGCTGTTTTTT. The whole variable domain, remainder taken from reference TRBV5-6 and TRBJ2-2, is DAGVTQSPTHLIKTRGQQVTLRCSPKSGHDTVSWYQQALGQGPQFIFQYYEEEERQRGNFPDRFSGHQFPNYSSELNVNALLLGDSALYLCASSFRTGTGELFFGEGSRLTVL.

V is TRBV27 and J is TRBJ1-6; 10 nucleotides agree with TRBD1. Unmatched junction bases numbered 6, after V lost 3 bases and J lost 1 base. This CDR3 comprises 18 residues. Germline V gene lookup returns CDR1 MNHEY and CDR2 SMNVEV (reference sequence). CDR3 nucleotide sequence: TGTGCCAGCAGTTTTTCGGGACAGGGGTCATCCTATAATTCACCCCTCCACTTT. Amino acid sequence: CASSFSGQGSSYNSPLHF.

V and J are TRBV27 and TRBJ1-1, with TRBD1 matching 9 bases. With 4 bases clipped from V and 4 bases from J, the junction kept 13 bases outside the gene matches. Germline CDR1 reads MNHEY; CDR2 reads SMNVEV (reference sequence). CDR3 length: 17 residues. The CDR3 loop is CASSSGTGTGLSTEAFF. DNA for the CDR3: TGTGCCAGCAGTTCCGGAACTGGGACAGGGTTGAGCACTGAAGCTTTCTTT.

The chain employs TRBV19 and TRBJ1-4; 10 nucleotides align to TRBD1. Unmatched junction bases numbered 12, after V lost 8 bases and J lost 0 bases. CDR3 size: 18 residues. Germline V gene sequence: CDR1 LNHDA, CDR2 SQIVND (reference sequence). CDR3 amino acids: CASCPGQGFGATNEKLFF. CDR3 bases: TGTGCCAGTTGTCCGGGACAGGGGTTTGGAGCAACTAATGAAAAACTGTTTTTT.

The genes are TRBV5-6 and TRBJ1-6, with 7 positions matching TRBD1. This CDR3 is built from 16 residues. The junction had 4 bases not matched to a gene; V was cut back by 0 bases and J by 4 bases. Germline V CDR1 and CDR2: SGHDT, YYEEEE. This CDR3 is CASSLGAGGYNSPLHF. The CDR3 DNA reads as TGTGCCAGCAGCTTGGGGGCAGGGGGGTATAATTCACCCCTCCACTTT.

The CDR3 reads CAWSAYYEQYF. The CDR3 coding sequence is TGTGCCTGGAGTGCCTACTACGAGCAGTACTTC. The chain has TRBV30 and TRBJ2-7, with D unclear. The CDR3 runs to 11 residues. Per the germline V gene, CDR1 is GTSNPN and CDR2 is SVGIG (reference sequence). V lost 1 base and J lost 3, with 4 bases in between.

The rearrangement joins TRBV14 to TRBJ2-7; TRBD2 is a possible D gene (6 bases). The CDR3 is 19 residues long. The germline V and J ends were trimmed by 0 bases and 1 base, with 22 bases remaining between them. Germline-derived CDR1 and CDR2 are SGHDN and FVKESK. CDR3 region: CASSQDPTRAGLISYEQYF. The CDR3 nucleotides read TGTGCCAGCAGCCAAGATCCGACTAGGGCAGGACTAATTTCCTACGAGCAGTACTTC.

The rearrangement uses TRBV30 and TRBJ1-2; TRBD1 matches at 7 bases. Per germline, CDR1 GTSNPN and CDR2 SVGIG (reference sequence). V dropped 3 bases and J dropped 1; count of bases not matched to a gene: 2. The CDR3 covers 13 residues. For the CDR3, the DNA is TGTGCCTGGAGGGACAGGCGTAACTATGGCTACACCTTC. Its protein product is CAWRDRRNYGYTF.

The V call is TRBV4-1, the J call TRBJ2-1; D perhaps matches TRBD2 (6 bases). V was pared by 0 bases and J by 7 bases, with 13 bases between. Germline assignment: CDR1 MGHRA and CDR2 YSYEKL. This CDR3 region has 15 residues. The CDR3 DNA reads TGCGCCAGCAGCCAAGATAGGTTTGCGGGGAATGAGCAGTTCTTC. Encoded protein: CASSQDRFAGNEQFF.

V usage is TRBV20-1 and J usage is TRBJ1-1; a weak D match, TRBD1 (6 bases). From germline, CDR1 is DFQATT and CDR2 SNEGSKA (reference sequence). The CDR3 is 11 residues long. CDR3 nucleotide sequence: TGCGGGGCGACAGGAGGAACTGAAGCTTTCTTT. It yields the protein CGATGGTEAFF.